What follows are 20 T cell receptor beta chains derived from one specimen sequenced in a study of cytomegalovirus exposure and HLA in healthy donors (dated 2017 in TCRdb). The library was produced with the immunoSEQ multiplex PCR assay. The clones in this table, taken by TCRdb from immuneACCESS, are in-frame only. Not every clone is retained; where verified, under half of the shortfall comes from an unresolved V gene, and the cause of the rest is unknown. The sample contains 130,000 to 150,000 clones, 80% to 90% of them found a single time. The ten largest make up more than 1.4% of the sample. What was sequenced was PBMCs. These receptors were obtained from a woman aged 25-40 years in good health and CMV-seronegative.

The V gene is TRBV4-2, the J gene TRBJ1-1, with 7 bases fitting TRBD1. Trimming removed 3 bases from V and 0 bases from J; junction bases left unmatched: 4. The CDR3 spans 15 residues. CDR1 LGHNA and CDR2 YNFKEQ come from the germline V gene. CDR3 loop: CASSHSDRVNTEAFF. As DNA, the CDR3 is TGTGCCAGCAGCCACTCCGACAGGGTGAACACTGAAGCTTTCTTT.

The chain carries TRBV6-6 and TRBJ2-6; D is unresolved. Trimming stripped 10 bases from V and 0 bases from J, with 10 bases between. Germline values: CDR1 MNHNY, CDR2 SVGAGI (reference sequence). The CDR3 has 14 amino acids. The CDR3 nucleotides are TGTGCCACCTCATTTAGCTCTGGGGCCAACGTCCTGACTTTC. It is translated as CATSFSSGANVLTF.

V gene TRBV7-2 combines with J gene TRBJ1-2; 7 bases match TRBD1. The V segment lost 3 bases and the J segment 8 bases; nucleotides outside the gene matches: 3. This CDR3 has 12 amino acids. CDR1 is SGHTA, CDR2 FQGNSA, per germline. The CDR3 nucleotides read TGTGCCAGCAGCTTGACAGGGTCCGGCTACACCTTC. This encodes CASSLTGSGYTF.

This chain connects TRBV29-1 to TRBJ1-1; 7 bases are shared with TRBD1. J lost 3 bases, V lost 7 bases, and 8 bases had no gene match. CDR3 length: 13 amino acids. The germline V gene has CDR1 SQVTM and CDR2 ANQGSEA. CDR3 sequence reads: CSASTGPDTEAFF. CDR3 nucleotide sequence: TGCAGCGCATCGACAGGGCCGGACACTGAAGCTTTCTTT.

As DNA, the CDR3 is TGTGCCAGCTTTTTCTATGAAGGGGGCAACTATGGCTACACCTTC. Translated: CASFFYEGGNYGYTF. The chain recombines TRBV19 with TRBJ1-2, with 7 bases aligning to TRBD1. With 9 bases clipped from V and 2 bases from J, the junction kept 12 bases outside the gene matches. Germline V lookup: CDR1 LNHDA, CDR2 SQIVND (reference sequence). The CDR3 extends over 15 amino acids.

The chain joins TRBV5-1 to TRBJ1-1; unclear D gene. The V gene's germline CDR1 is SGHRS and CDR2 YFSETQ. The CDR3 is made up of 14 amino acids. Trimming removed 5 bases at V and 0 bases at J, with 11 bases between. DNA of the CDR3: TGCGCCAGCAGACTTCAACCAATGAACACTGAAGCTTTCTTT. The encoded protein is CASRLQPMNTEAFF. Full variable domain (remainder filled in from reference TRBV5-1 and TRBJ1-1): KAGVTQTPRYLIKTRGQQVTLSCSPISGHRSVSWYQQTPGQGLQFLFEYFSETQRNKGNFPGRFSGRQFSNSRSEMNVSTLELGDSALYLCASRLQPMNTEAFFGQGTRLTVV.

The CDR3 DNA is TGTGCCAGCAGCTTCAGGACAGGTCAAGAGACCCAGTACTTC. Its protein is CASSFRTGQETQYF. The V gene is TRBV6-5, the J gene TRBJ2-5; 7 bases map to TRBD1. The CDR3 has 14 residues. The V gene end was trimmed by 6 bases and the J gene end by 2 bases; junction bases not matched to a gene: 6. In germline, CDR1 is MNHEY, CDR2 SVGAGI.

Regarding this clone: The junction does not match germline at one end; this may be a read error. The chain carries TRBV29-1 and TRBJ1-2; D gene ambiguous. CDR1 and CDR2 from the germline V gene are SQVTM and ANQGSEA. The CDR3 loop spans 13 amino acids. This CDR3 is CSVEERTPYGYTF. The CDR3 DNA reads TGCAGCGTCGAAGAGCGGACTCCTTATGGCTACACCTTC.

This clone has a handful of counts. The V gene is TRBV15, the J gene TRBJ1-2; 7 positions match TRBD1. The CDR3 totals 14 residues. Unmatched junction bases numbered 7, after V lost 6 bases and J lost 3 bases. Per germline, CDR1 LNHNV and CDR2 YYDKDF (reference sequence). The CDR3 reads CATREGGWDYGYTF. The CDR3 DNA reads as TGTGCCACCAGAGAAGGGGGCTGGGACTATGGCTACACCTTC.

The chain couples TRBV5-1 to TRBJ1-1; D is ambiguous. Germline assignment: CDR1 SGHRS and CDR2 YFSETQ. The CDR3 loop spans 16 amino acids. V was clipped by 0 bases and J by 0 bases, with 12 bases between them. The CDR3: CASSLAVGDMNTEAFF. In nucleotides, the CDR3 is TGCGCCAGCAGCTTGGCCGTCGGTGACATGAACACTGAAGCTTTCTTT.

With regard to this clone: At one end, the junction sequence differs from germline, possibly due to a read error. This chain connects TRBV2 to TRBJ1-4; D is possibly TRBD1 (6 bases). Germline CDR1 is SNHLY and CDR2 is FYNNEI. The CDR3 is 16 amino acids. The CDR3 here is CASSGATGHPNEKLFF. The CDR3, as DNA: TGTGCCAGCAGTGGGGCTACGGGACATCCTAACGAAAAACTGTTTTTT.

The DNA for the CDR3 is TGTGCCAGCTCACGACAGGGTCCCTCTGGAAACACCATATATTTT. This sequence encodes CASSRQGPSGNTIYF. This chain uses TRBV18 with TRBJ1-3; TRBD1 matches at 7 bases. The V segment lost 4 bases and the J segment 0 bases; nucleotides outside the gene matches: 3. The CDR3 contains 15 residues. CDR1 KGHSH and CDR2 LQKENI come from the germline V gene. The full variable domain, rest sourced from reference TRBV18 and TRBJ1-3, is NAGVMQNPRHLVRRRGQEARLRCSPMKGHSHVYWYRQLPEEGLKFMVYLQKENIIDESGMPKERFSAEFPKEGPSILRIQQVVRGDSAAYFCASSRQGPSGNTIYFGEGSWLTVV.

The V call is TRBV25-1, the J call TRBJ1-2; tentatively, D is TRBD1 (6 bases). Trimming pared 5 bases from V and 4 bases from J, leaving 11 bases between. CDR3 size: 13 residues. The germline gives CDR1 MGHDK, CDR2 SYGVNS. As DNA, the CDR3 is TGTGCCAGCAGTACAGGGTCAGGCTATGGCTACACCTTC. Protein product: CASSTGSGYGYTF.

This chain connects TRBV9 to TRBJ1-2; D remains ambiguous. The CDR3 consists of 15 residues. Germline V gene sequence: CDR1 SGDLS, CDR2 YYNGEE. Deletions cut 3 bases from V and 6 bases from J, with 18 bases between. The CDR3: CASSAGPAPVHGYTF. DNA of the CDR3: TGTGCCAGCAGCGCCGGTCCCGCTCCCGTCCATGGCTACACCTTC.

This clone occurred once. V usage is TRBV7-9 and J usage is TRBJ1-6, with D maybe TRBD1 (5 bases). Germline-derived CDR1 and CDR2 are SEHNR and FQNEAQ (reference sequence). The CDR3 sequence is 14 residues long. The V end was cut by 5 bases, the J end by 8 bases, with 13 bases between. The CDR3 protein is CASSGAIGDSPLHF. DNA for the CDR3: TGTGCCAGCAGCGGGGCGATAGGGGATTCACCCCTCCACTTT.

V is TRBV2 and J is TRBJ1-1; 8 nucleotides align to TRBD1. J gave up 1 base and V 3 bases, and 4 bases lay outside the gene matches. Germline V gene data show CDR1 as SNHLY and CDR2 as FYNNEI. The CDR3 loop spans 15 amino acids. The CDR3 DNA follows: TGTGCCAGCAGTGATCGAGACAGGGGGAACACTGAAGCTTTCTTT. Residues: CASSDRDRGNTEAFF.

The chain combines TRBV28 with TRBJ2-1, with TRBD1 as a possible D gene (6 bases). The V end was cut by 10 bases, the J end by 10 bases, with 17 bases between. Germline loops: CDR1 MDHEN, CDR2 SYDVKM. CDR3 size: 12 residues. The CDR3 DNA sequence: TGTGCCACCAAATCGCGACAGGACGAGCAGTTCTTC. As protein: CATKSRQDEQFF.

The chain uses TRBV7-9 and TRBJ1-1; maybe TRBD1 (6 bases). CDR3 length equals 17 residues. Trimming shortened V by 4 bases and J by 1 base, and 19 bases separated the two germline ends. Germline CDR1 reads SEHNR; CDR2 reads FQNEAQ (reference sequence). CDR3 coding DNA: TGTGCCAGCAGCTCACGGGGGGGCCCGACAGAGAACACTGAAGCTTTCTTT. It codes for CASSSRGGPTENTEAFF.

The CDR3, as DNA: TGTGCCAGCTCACCGGGGTTGGGGCACTATGGCTACACCTTC. Translating gives CASSPGLGHYGYTF. The gene calls are TRBV18 and TRBJ1-2; TRBD1 is a possible D gene (5 bases). The CDR3 contains 14 residues. Trimming pared 3 bases from V and 3 bases from J, leaving 11 bases between. The germline V gene has CDR1 KGHSH and CDR2 LQKENI.

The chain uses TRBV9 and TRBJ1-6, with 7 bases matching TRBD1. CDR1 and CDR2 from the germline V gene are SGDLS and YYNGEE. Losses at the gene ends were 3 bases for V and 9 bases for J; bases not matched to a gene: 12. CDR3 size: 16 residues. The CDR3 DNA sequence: TGTGCCAGCAGCGCTCCATCCGGGACAGTTGGTTCACCCCTCCACTTT. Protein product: CASSAPSGTVGSPLHF.